This T cell receptor (beta chain) was captured in a study of identical twins. Germline assignment: CDR1 SEHNR and CDR2 FQNEAQ (reference sequence). Trimming removed 1 base from V and 4 bases from J, with 17 bases in between. CDR3 size: 16 residues. Template switching added a universal primer site, and cDNA bore unique molecular identifiers. TCRdb recomputed calls from the 5' RACE reads with MiXCR, one row per CDR3 protein. The sample yields approximately 550,000 distinct CDR3 sequences, approximately 20% seen once. The sample also formed part of further work on yellow fever vaccine responses in identical twins.

Material for sequencing was CD4+ T cells sorted from blood. The origin of this receptor is a woman aged 18-29 years in good health. The chain uses TRBV7-9 and TRBJ2-7; D possibly corresponds to TRBD1 (5 bases). This chain's CDR3 is CASSLGLGDLGYEQYF. For the CDR3, the DNA is TGTGCCAGCAGCTTAGGTTTAGGGGATCTGGGTTACGAGCAGTACTTC. Based on the CDR3 plus reference TRBV7-9 and TRBJ2-7, the full variable domain is DTGVSQNPRHKITKRGQNVTFRCDPISEHNRLYWYRQTLGQGPEFLTYFQNEAQLEKSRLLSDRFSAERPKGSFSTLEIQRTEQGDSAMYLCASSLGLGDLGYEQYFGPGTRLTVT.